The 10 T cell receptor beta chains reported below all come from one sample, sequenced in a study of shared clonotypes between healthy human individuals. CD45RO-negative, CCR7-selected cells formed the naive CD8 fraction, which excluded terminally differentiated effector memory CD45RA+ cells. Repertoires were generated with immunoSEQ multiplex PCR, while TCRdb's copy carries only in-frame clones and drops some. The data show some 2.1 million clones, with over 85% seen just once and about 1.1% held by the top ten. Sequenced sample: naive CD8+ T cells sorted from blood. The source is a man between 18 and 29 years old in good health.

This rearrangement joins TRBV27 to TRBJ1-2; 7 bases line up with TRBD1. Per germline, CDR1 MNHEY and CDR2 SMNVEV (reference sequence). CDR3 size: 16 residues. V was pared by 7 bases and J by 0 bases, with 11 bases of the junction left unmatched. The CDR3 DNA follows: TGTGCCAGCACCCCCCCACAGGGGATCGCTAACTATGGCTACACCTTC. It specifies CASTPPQGIANYGYTF.

V usage is TRBV4-2 and J usage is TRBJ2-2; D might be TRBD2 (5 bases). The CDR3 runs 14 residues. V lost 4 bases, J lost 2 bases, and 8 bases lay in between. Per the germline V gene, CDR1 is LGHNA and CDR2 is YNFKEQ. The CDR3 nucleotides read TGTGCCAGCAGCCCCGGACTTAACACCGGGGAGCTGTTTTTT. Its translation: CASSPGLNTGELFF.

This clone appeared a few times. This sample also contains other DNA sequences that code for the same CDR3. This chain uses TRBV27 with TRBJ1-5; D ambiguous. Between the trimmed V and J ends, which lost 3 bases and 0 bases, there was a span of 3 bases. CDR1 MNHEY and CDR2 SMNVEV come from the germline V gene (reference sequence). The CDR3 contains 13 residues. CDR3 DNA: TGTGCCAGCAGTTTGGGTAGCAATCAGCCCCAGCATTTT. Protein product: CASSLGSNQPQHF.

This sequence joins TRBV9 and TRBJ1-3, with a possible D match to TRBD1 (6 bases). The CDR3 totals 15 residues. CDR1 and CDR2 from the germline V gene are SGDLS and YYNGEE. V was cut by 4 bases and J by 0 bases, with 11 bases left in between. The CDR3 spells CASSKEGGSGNTIYF. CDR3 nucleotides: TGTGCCAGCAGCAAAGAGGGGGGCTCTGGAAACACCATATATTTT.

The chain uses TRBV7-2 and TRBJ2-5, with TRBD2 identical over 12 bases. Germline-derived CDR1 and CDR2 are SGHTA and FQGNSA. The CDR3 covers 18 residues. J gave up 5 bases and V 2 bases, and 12 bases lay outside the gene matches. CDR3 in DNA: TGTGCCAGCAGCTTAACGCTAGCGGGAGGGATTTTCGGGGAGACCCAGTACTTC. This sequence encodes CASSLTLAGGIFGETQYF.

The chain recombines TRBV4-2 with TRBJ1-1, with D possibly TRBD1 on 6 matching bases. V lost 0 bases to trimming and J lost 7 bases, with 15 bases between them. Looked up from germline, CDR1 is LGHNA and CDR2 is YNFKEQ. The CDR3 contains 15 residues. In DNA form, the CDR3 reads TGTGCCAGCAGCCAAGATTTAGGGGGTTCGGTTGAAGCTTTCTTT. It translates to CASSQDLGGSVEAFF.

J is TRBJ2-7 and V is TRBV10-1; D could derive from TRBD1 or TRBD2 (5 bases each). In germline, CDR1 is WNHNN, CDR2 SYGVQD (reference sequence). Deletions cut 3 bases from V and 2 bases from J, with 17 bases between. There are 16 residues in the CDR3. The CDR3 sequence: CASSERFGTDTYEQYF. CDR3 DNA sequence: TGCGCCAGCAGTGAAAGATTTGGGACGGATACCTACGAGCAGTACTTC.

The chain uses TRBV27 and TRBJ2-3; 12 nucleotides align to TRBD2. Germline V lookup: CDR1 MNHEY, CDR2 SMNVEV (reference sequence). V gave up 2 bases and J gave up 2 bases; unmatched junction bases: 5. CDR3 length equals 17 residues. The CDR3 DNA reads as TGTGCCAGCAGTTTAGGGCTAGCGGGGGGGTACACAGATACGCAGTATTTT. It yields the protein CASSLGLAGGYTDTQYF.

CDR3 protein: CASSRPGQYNEQFF. CDR3 bases: TGTGCCAGCAGCCGTCCAGGACAGTACAATGAGCAGTTCTTC. This chain connects TRBV7-2 to TRBJ2-1; possibly TRBD1 for D (6 bases). This CDR3 is built from 14 residues. Germline CDR1 and CDR2: SGHTA and FQGNSA. V was trimmed by 5 bases and J by 4 bases, leaving 12 bases between them.

This sequence joins TRBV6-5 and TRBJ2-7; D call uncertain. V dropped 2 bases and J dropped 3 bases, with 11 bases sitting between them. CDR3 size: 14 residues. In germline, CDR1 is MNHEY, CDR2 SVGAGI. CDR3 coding DNA: TGTGCCAGCAGTTACGGGCAATCTCTCTACGAGCAGTACTTC. It translates to CASSYGQSLYEQYF.